This T cell receptor beta chain was profiled in a study of radiation and T cells in renal cell carcinoma. Study results and limitations: In blood, top tumor clones expanded by 2 weeks, shrinking by 4. Pretreatment tumor biopsies were lacking, so baseline clonotypes are unknown.

The time point is: baseline pretreatment blood. Sample treatment: 15 Gy SBRT to primary tumor, nephrectomy 4 weeks later. The patient's renal cell carcinoma had clear cell pathology. The CDR3 is 13 residues long. CDR1 is SGHDT, CDR2 YYEEEE, per germline. The ends were cut back, 3 bases at V and 0 bases at J, with 6 bases in the middle. This clone was counted a few times. Antigen specificity is unknown. Measured with immunoSEQ multiplex PCR; TCRdb has only the in-frame clones, and not every one. The top ten hold 35% to 45% of the sample, which has some 22,000 clones, around 80% seen once. The chain is built from TRBV5-6 and TRBJ1-1; no clear D. Sample: blood, taken from a patient whose treatment included radiotherapy and nephrectomy. The origin of this receptor is a man aged 55 to 70 with renal cell carcinoma. CDR3 protein: CASSSGMNTEAFF. CDR3 nucleotide sequence: TGTGCCAGCAGCTCCGGGATGAACACTGAAGCTTTCTTT. The entire variable domain, with the rest obtained from reference TRBV5-6 and TRBJ1-1, is as follows: DAGVTQSPTHLIKTRGQQVTLRCSPKSGHDTVSWYQQALGQGPQFIFQYYEEEERQRGNFPDRFSGHQFPNYSSELNVNALLLGDSALYLCASSSGMNTEAFFGQGTRLTVV.